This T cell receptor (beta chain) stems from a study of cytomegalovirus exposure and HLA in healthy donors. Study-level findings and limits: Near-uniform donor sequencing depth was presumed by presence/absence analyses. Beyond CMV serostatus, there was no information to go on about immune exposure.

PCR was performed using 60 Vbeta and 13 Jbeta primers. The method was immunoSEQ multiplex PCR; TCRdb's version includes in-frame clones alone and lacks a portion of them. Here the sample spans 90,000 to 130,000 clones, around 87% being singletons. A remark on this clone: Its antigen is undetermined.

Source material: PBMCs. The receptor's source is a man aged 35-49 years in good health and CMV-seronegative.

The CDR3 sequence: CASSLGGQQNQPQHF. In DNA, the CDR3 is TGTGCCAGCAGCTTAGGGGGACAGCAAAATCAGCCCCAGCATTTT. The chain employs TRBV7-2 and TRBJ1-5; 7 nucleotides align to TRBD1. The V and J ends lost 1 base and 4 bases, in that order; junction bases with no gene match: 4. Germline V gives CDR1 SGHTA, CDR2 FQGNSA. CDR3 length: 15 residues.